The 22 T cell receptor beta chains below all came from one sample that was sequenced in a study of immune cell composition in non-small cell lung cancer. Method: immunoSEQ multiplex PCR; TCRdb's copy keeps in-frame clones and lacks some. The table records about 3,200 clones, 84% of them present only once. Normal lung was taken at the farthest possible site, at least 3 cm from tumour. Material: non-adjacent lung tissue. Source of these receptors: a human donor with non-small cell lung cancer.

This clone is termed large (0.1 to 1%). The chain is built from TRBV5-6 and TRBJ2-1; TRBD2 might be the D (6 bases). This CDR3 region has 15 residues. V shed 1 base and J shed 0 bases, with 8 bases lying between them. Germline CDR1 is SGHDT and CDR2 is YYEEEE. In DNA form, the CDR3 reads TGTGCCAGCAGCTTGTTCGGGAGCTCCTACAATGAGCAGTTCTTC. It encodes CASSLFGSSYNEQFF.

This chain's CDR3 is CSVRRDREGFSANTEAFF. CDR3 coding DNA: TGCAGCGTCCGCCGGGACAGGGAGGGGTTTTCGGCGAACACTGAAGCTTTCTTT. The V gene is TRBV29-1, the J gene TRBJ1-1, with TRBD1 matching 9 bases. The CDR3 extends over 18 amino acids. V gave up 6 bases and J gave up 1 base; unmatched junction bases: 18. Germline values: CDR1 SQVTM, CDR2 ANQGSEA.

The chain employs TRBV11-2 and TRBJ1-2; 9 bases map to TRBD1. CDR1 is SGHAT, CDR2 FQNNGV, per germline. With 5 bases clipped from V and 6 bases from J, the junction kept 4 bases outside the gene matches. CDR3 length equals 13 residues. CDR3 protein: CASSKGQGHGYTF. CDR3 sequence (DNA): TGTGCCAGCAGCAAGGGACAGGGACATGGCTACACCTTC. The full variable domain, in which reference TRBV11-2 and TRBJ1-2 provide the parts outside the CDR3, is EAGVAQSPRYKIIEKRQSVAFWCNPISGHATLYWYQQILGQGPKLLIQFQNNGVVDDSQLPKDRFSAERLKGVDSTLKIQPAKLEDSAVYLCASSKGQGHGYTFGSGTRLTVV.

This rearrangement joins TRBV11-1 to TRBJ2-5; TRBD2 is a possible D gene (6 bases). CDR3 length: 14 residues. Germline lookup yields CDR1 SGHAT and CDR2 FQDESV (reference sequence). Trimming left V 3 bases short and J 5 bases short, with 13 bases between. Written as DNA, the CDR3 is TGTGCCAGCAGCTTTGCGGGGATACAGGAGACCCAGTACTTC. Translation: CASSFAGIQETQYF.

The chain recombines TRBV29-1 with TRBJ2-7, with 8 bases fitting TRBD2. The germline V gene has CDR1 SQVTM and CDR2 ANQGSEA. Trimming took 5 bases from V and 6 from J; bases not matched to a gene: 12. This CDR3 has 14 residues. The CDR3 loop is CSVSNGPAGGEQYF. In nucleotides, the CDR3 is TGCAGCGTTTCCAACGGGCCGGCGGGGGGCGAGCAGTACTTC.

CDR3 sequence: CASRRQGSTTYEQYF. For the CDR3, the DNA is TGTGCCAGCAGAAGACAGGGGTCAACCACTTACGAGCAGTACTTC. The chain employs TRBV5-8 and TRBJ2-7, with 8 bases that match TRBD1. CDR3 length equals 15 residues. The germline gives CDR1 SGHTS, CDR2 YDEGEE. Trimming cost V 5 bases and J 4 bases; bases outside gene matches: 11. Supplemented by reference TRBV5-8 and TRBJ2-7, the full variable domain reads EAGVTQSPTHLIKTRGQQATLRCSPISGHTSVYWYQQALGLGLQFLLWYDEGEERNRGNFPPRFSGRQFPNYSSELNVNALELEDSALYLCASRRQGSTTYEQYFGPGTRLTVT.

CDR3 residues: CASYSYEQYF. Here the CDR3 DNA reads TGTGCCAGCTATTCCTACGAGCAGTACTTC. The chain carries TRBV27 and TRBJ2-7; D remains unclear. Germline CDR1 MNHEY, CDR2 SMNVEV (reference sequence). The length of the CDR3 is 10 residues. V shed 8 bases and J shed 1 base, with 3 bases lying between them.

For this clone: Other nucleotide sequences in the sample specify the same CDR3. The rearrangement links TRBV11-2 to TRBJ2-7, with 7 bases matching TRBD2. CDR1 and CDR2 from the germline V gene are SGHAT and FQNNGV. The J segment lost 3 bases and the V segment lost 1 base, leaving 3 bases of the junction unmatched. This CDR3 is built from 14 residues. CDR3 region: CASSLAGGSYEQYF. CDR3 in DNA: TGTGCCAGCAGCTTAGCCGGCGGGAGCTACGAGCAGTACTTC. Variable domain in full (rest from reference TRBV11-2 and TRBJ2-7): EAGVAQSPRYKIIEKRQSVAFWCNPISGHATLYWYQQILGQGPKLLIQFQNNGVVDDSQLPKDRFSAERLKGVDSTLKIQPAKLEDSAVYLCASSLAGGSYEQYFGPGTRLTVT.

The J gene is TRBJ2-2, the V gene TRBV2; D might be TRBD2 (6 bases). The CDR3 length is 15 residues. Trimming left V 4 bases short and J 1 base short, with 10 bases between. CDR1 SNHLY and CDR2 FYNNEI come from the germline V gene. The CDR3 reads CASSGIGGNTGELFF. DNA for the CDR3: TGTGCCAGCAGTGGTATCGGGGGGAACACCGGGGAGCTGTTTTTT.

The genes are TRBV6-5 and TRBJ1-4; 7 positions match TRBD1. CDR1 is MNHEY, CDR2 SVGAGI, per germline. Trimming cost V 2 bases and J 0 bases; bases outside gene matches: 3. The CDR3 spans 16 residues. In nucleotides, the CDR3 is TGTGCCAGCAGTTACGCCACAGGGGCAACTAATGAAAAACTGTTTTTT. It encodes CASSYATGATNEKLFF.

The table lists this clone with a few counts. This chain joins TRBV9 and TRBJ2-7; unclear D gene. The CDR3 is made up of 14 amino acids. V gave up 1 base and J gave up 1 base, with 9 bases separating them. Germline V CDR1 and CDR2: SGDLS, YYNGEE. In DNA, the CDR3 is TGTGCCAGCAGCGTAATGGCAGTTTCCTACGAGCAGTACTTC. Its translation is CASSVMAVSYEQYF.

This clone was observed a single time. The chain links TRBV2 to TRBJ2-2, with 10 nucleotides matching TRBD1. The CDR3 is 15 residues long. Per germline, CDR1 SNHLY and CDR2 FYNNEI. After removal of 8 bases from V and 5 bases from J, the junction contained 8 bases not matched to a gene. CDR3 nucleotides: TGTGCCAGCGATCCGGGACAGGGGTGGACCGGGGAGCTGTTTTTT. Translated: CASDPGQGWTGELFF.

The V gene is TRBV19, the J gene TRBJ1-1, with D perhaps TRBD1 (5 bases). Per germline, CDR1 LNHDA and CDR2 SQIVND (reference sequence). The CDR3 totals 13 residues. V was pared by 4 bases and J by 0 bases, with 6 bases between. In DNA, the CDR3 is TGTGCCAGTAGTACAGGGTTGAACACTGAAGCTTTCTTT. Its translation: CASSTGLNTEAFF.

CDR3 residues: CASRSRGEQPQHF. The CDR3 DNA follows: TGTGCCAGCAGAAGCAGGGGAGAACAGCCCCAGCATTTT. The V and J genes are TRBV6-1 and TRBJ1-5, with D possibly TRBD1 on 6 matching bases. Trimming took off 6 bases at V and 7 bases at J, with 13 bases between the two ends. CDR3 size: 13 residues. CDR1 and CDR2 from the germline V gene are MNHNS and SASEGT.

V usage is TRBV2 and J usage is TRBJ2-1; 8 nucleotides align to TRBD2. V lost 9 bases and J lost 8; bases outside the gene matches: 9. The CDR3 sequence is 13 residues long. Germline V CDR1 and CDR2: SNHLY, FYNNEI. CDR3 DNA: TGTGCCAGACGGGAGTTCGGGAGGGATGAGCAGTTCTTC. This sequence encodes CARREFGRDEQFF.

The CDR3 loop is CASSLRGNGGANVLTF. DNA of the CDR3: TGTGCCAGCAGCTTACGGGGTAACGGCGGAGCCAACGTCCTGACTTTC. The chain is built from TRBV11-2 and TRBJ2-6, with D possibly being TRBD2 (5 bases). V lost 2 bases to trimming and J lost 7 bases, with 15 bases between them. CDR3 length: 16 amino acids. The germline V gene has CDR1 SGHAT and CDR2 FQNNGV.

The chain has TRBV10-3 and TRBJ2-1; 7 bases agree with TRBD1. Trimming removed 9 bases from V and 6 bases from J; junction bases left unmatched: 14. Germline V lookup: CDR1 ENHRY, CDR2 SYGVKD. The CDR3 extends over 15 amino acids. The CDR3 nucleotides read TGTGCCATTGGAAGGACAGGCGGATTGCGCAATGAGCAGTTCTTC. Its translation: CAIGRTGGLRNEQFF.

This chain connects TRBV5-1 to TRBJ1-1; TRBD1 agrees at 8 bases. V was clipped by 1 base and J by 3 bases; unmatched bases: 2. The CDR3 is 14 amino acids. Germline V CDR1 and CDR2: SGHRS, YFSETQ. CDR3 coding DNA: TGCGCCAGCAGCTTGACAGGGGGTGACACTGAAGCTTTCTTT. This encodes CASSLTGGDTEAFF.

The V gene is TRBV5-1, the J gene TRBJ1-2; no clear D gene. The germline V gene has CDR1 SGHRS and CDR2 YFSETQ. This CDR3 is 16 amino acids long. V shed 4 bases and J shed 4 bases, with 20 bases lying between them. The CDR3: CASSPSGEFLFYGYTF. The DNA for the CDR3 is TGCGCCAGCAGCCCGTCCGGGGAGTTCCTATTCTATGGCTACACCTTC. The full variable domain, rest sourced from reference TRBV5-1 and TRBJ1-2, is KAGVTQTPRYLIKTRGQQVTLSCSPISGHRSVSWYQQTPGQGLQFLFEYFSETQRNKGNFPGRFSGRQFSNSRSEMNVSTLELGDSALYLCASSPSGEFLFYGYTFGSGTRLTVV.

The chain is built from TRBV28 and TRBJ1-2; D uncertain. The CDR3 totals 15 residues. V gave up 5 bases and J gave up 0 bases, with 13 bases separating them. The germline V gene encodes CDR1 MDHEN and CDR2 SYDVKM. CDR3 sequence reads: CASSTLSLANYGYTF. In nucleotides, the CDR3 is TGTGCCAGCAGTACCCTTTCCCTAGCTAACTATGGCTACACCTTC.

This chain uses TRBV7-2 with TRBJ1-2; weak D call: TRBD1 (6 bases). Trimming left V 10 bases short and J 4 bases short, with 16 bases between. CDR3 length: 13 amino acids. Germline CDR1 and CDR2: SGHTA and FQGNSA. The CDR3 nucleotides are TGTGCCATCAGGACGGGGGGGCTCTATGGCTACACCTTC. This encodes CAIRTGGLYGYTF.

The chain carries TRBV30 and TRBJ1-5; the D is unclear. Between the trimmed V and J ends, which lost 4 bases and 3 bases, there was a span of 7 bases. Per germline, CDR1 GTSNPN and CDR2 SVGIG (reference sequence). CDR3 length equals 12 residues. As DNA, the CDR3 is TGTGCCTGGATGGGCCTCAATCAGCCCCAGCATTTT. Translated: CAWMGLNQPQHF.